The text below deals with one TCR beta chain. J gave up 8 bases and V 5 bases, and 14 bases lay outside the gene matches. Germline values: CDR1 SGHVS, CDR2 FNYEAQ. The CDR3 covers 17 residues. Those enrolled in Seattle joined during active infection and were followed longitudinally afterward. Data came from immunoSEQ multiplex PCR; TCRdb stores just in-frame clones and leaves some out. The sample records about 300,000 clones, roughly 90% being singletons. The data originate from a study of blood T cell repertoires in COVID-19. About the research overall: Samples taken during acute and convalescent COVID-19 were collected in the United States, Italy and Spain. The analysed material was cDNA or gDNA that came from T cells, B-cell-depleted T cells, or PBMCs.

The V and J genes are TRBV7-6 and TRBJ2-3, with TRBD2 identical over 12 bases. This TCR was recovered from a woman in her 30s with COVID-19, enrolled during active disease. The sample taken for sequencing was peripheral blood. CDR3 DNA: TGTGCCAGCAGCGTTGAAGAACTAGCGGGGGGCCCGTCTACGCAGTATTTT. It yields the protein CASSVEELAGGPSTQYF.